These T cell receptor beta chains were read from a single sample in a study of technical replicates of blood from several donors. Clones were sequenced by immunoSEQ multiplex PCR, and TCRdb holds only the in-frame ones, with some missing. The data show tens of thousands of clones, around 94% seen once. Sequenced: T cells isolated from PBMCs. The receptor set was obtained from a human donor in good health. Each CDR3 is given with its conserved first and last residue. The D gene is left open where the match is weak. Clone size is shown for a subset of rows, as once, few, many or a class of expanded clone.

TRBJ2-1,16,.,TRBV27,TRBD2,CASSTQTSPSYNEQFF,TGTGCCAGCAGTACCCAGACTAGCCCTTCCTACAATGAGCAGTTCTTC
TRBJ2-3,16,once,TRBV7-9,TRBD1,CASSYRQGPSTDTQYF,TGTGCCAGCAGCTACCGACAGGGCCCTAGCACAGATACGCAGTATTTT
TRBJ1-6,15,.,TRBV5-5,.,CASSLGVGVNSPLHF,TGTGCCAGCAGCTTGGGAGTTGGTGTTAATTCACCCCTCCACTTT
TRBJ1-1,15,.,TRBV5-8,TRBD1,CASSLETGGTTEAFF,TGTGCCAGCAGCTTGGAAACAGGGGGAACTACTGAAGCTTTCTTT
TRBJ1-1,14,.,TRBV18,.,CASSIAGKNTEAFF,TGTGCCAGCTCAATAGCGGGGAAGAACACTGAAGCTTTCTTT
TRBJ1-3,16,.,TRBV7-8,.,CASSSQGVESGNTIYF,TGTGCCAGCAGTTCCCAGGGTGTTGAATCTGGAAACACCATATATTTT
TRBJ2-7,13,.,TRBV5-4,.,CASSPTGGAEQYF,TGTGCCAGCAGCCCCACGGGTGGGGCAGAGCAGTACTTC
TRBJ1-1,18,few,TRBV4-1,.,CASSQDRAQTDLNTEAFF,TGCGCCAGCAGCCAAGATCGAGCCCAGACAGACCTTAACACTGAAGCTTTCTTT
TRBJ2-1,13,.,TRBV12-5,.,CASGLLWPNEQFF,TGTGCTAGTGGTTTGTTATGGCCCAATGAGCAGTTCTTC
TRBJ2-1,13,.,TRBV6-4,.,CATSGRSGNEQFF,TGTGCCACTTCAGGGAGGTCGGGGAATGAGCAGTTCTTC
TRBJ1-2,16,.,TRBV7-6,.,CASSNMQELDSYGYTF,TGTGCCAGCAGCAACATGCAGGAGTTGGACTCCTATGGCTACACCTTC
TRBJ2-3,15,.,TRBV27,TRBD2,CASTPGLLTTDTQYF,TGTGCCAGCACTCCGGGACTATTGACCACAGATACGCAGTATTTT
TRBJ2-3,16,.,TRBV7-2,TRBD2,CASSLQRGGGTDTQYF,TGTGCCAGCAGCTTACAGCGGGGGGGCGGTACAGATACGCAGTATTTT
TRBJ1-2,15,.,TRBV5-1,TRBD1,CASSSPGRTGDGYTF,TGCGCCAGCAGCTCACCCGGACGGACAGGGGATGGCTACACCTTC
TRBJ2-7,15,.,TRBV6-1,.,CASKKFTSRTYEQYF,TGTGCCAGCAAGAAGTTTACTAGCAGGACTTACGAGCAGTACTTC
TRBJ1-2,14,.,TRBV2,.,CASSATLGDYGYTF,TGTGCCAGCAGCGCCACCTTAGGGGACTATGGCTACACCTTC
TRBJ2-1,15,.,TRBV27,TRBD2,CASSSSGGPYNEQFF,TGTGCCAGCAGTAGTAGCGGGGGCCCGTACAATGAGCAGTTCTTC
TRBJ2-1,16,.,TRBV19,.,CASRPSATSKNNEQFF,TGTGCCAGTAGACCTAGCGCGACTTCCAAAAACAATGAGCAGTTCTTC
TRBJ2-1,13,.,TRBV7-6,TRBD2,CASSPQGGLEQFF,TGTGCCAGCAGCCCCCAGGGAGGGCTTGAGCAGTTCTTC
TRBJ2-7,15,.,TRBV5-1,TRBD2,CASSLSGGALSEQYF,TGCGCCAGCAGCCTTAGCGGGGGGGCCCTCTCCGAGCAGTACTTC
TRBJ1-5,12,.,TRBV7-8,TRBD1,CASRTGNQPQHF,TGTGCCAGCAGGACAGGGAATCAGCCCCAGCATTTT
TRBJ1-3,14,.,TRBV27,TRBD1,CASSQTGSGNTIYF,TGTGCCAGCAGTCAGACAGGGTCTGGAAACACCATATATTTT
TRBJ2-7,12,.,TRBV10-2,.,CASSETGYEQYF,TGCGCCAGCAGTGAGACGGGCTACGAGCAGTACTTC
TRBJ2-5,14,.,TRBV4-2,TRBD1,CASSHPGQGETQYF,TGTGCCAGCAGCCACCCCGGACAGGGTGAGACCCAGTACTTC
TRBJ2-5,14,.,TRBV4-1,.,CASSDRRGFETQYF,TGCGCCAGCAGCGATCGCAGGGGATTTGAGACCCAGTACTTC
TRBJ2-3,15,few,TRBV19,TRBD2,CASSIRRGGSDTQYF,TGTGCCAGTAGTATAAGGCGGGGGGGCTCAGATACGCAGTATTTT
TRBJ2-1,14,.,TRBV27,.,CASSRLEPYNEQFF,TGTGCCAGCAGTAGACTAGAACCCTACAATGAGCAGTTCTTC
TRBJ2-7,16,.,TRBV18,.,CASSPDLTGTTYEQYF,TGTGCCAGCTCACCAGACTTAACAGGGACTACCTACGAGCAGTACTTC
TRBJ2-3,15,.,TRBV11-2,.,CASRSYRDSTDTQYF,TGTGCCAGCAGATCATACAGGGATAGCACAGATACGCAGTATTTT
TRBJ1-2,14,once,TRBV7-8,.,CASSRRGDDYGYTF,TGTGCCAGCAGCCGACGCGGTGATGACTATGGCTACACCTTC
TRBJ2-7,14,.,TRBV5-1,.,CASSLEGRTYEQYF,TGCGCCAGCAGCTTGGAAGGCAGGACCTACGAGCAGTACTTC
TRBJ2-1,13,.,TRBV18,.,CASSPPSVDEQFF,TGTGCCAGCTCACCACCAAGCGTCGATGAGCAGTTCTTC
TRBJ2-5,14,.,TRBV4-1,TRBD1,CASSHITGEETQYF,TGCGCCAGCAGCCACATAACAGGGGAGGAGACCCAGTACTTC
TRBJ1-2,15,.,TRBV5-1,TRBD1,CASRRDRGFDDGYTF,TGCGCCAGCAGGAGGGACAGGGGGTTTGACGATGGCTACACCTTC
TRBJ2-7,15,.,TRBV27,.,CASSLLGGSSYEQYF,TGTGCCAGCAGTTTATTGGGGGGAAGCTCCTACGAGCAGTACTTC
TRBJ2-7,15,.,TRBV7-9,TRBD2,CASSPQTSGGNAQYF,TGTGCCAGCAGCCCGCAGACTAGCGGAGGAAACGCGCAGTACTTC
TRBJ2-7,18,.,TRBV27,.,CASSLSPRAGSRAGEQYF,TGTGCCAGCAGTTTATCTCCCCGGGCAGGGAGTAGGGCGGGGGAGCAGTACTTC
TRBJ1-1,14,once,TRBV27,.,CASSLRAGGTEAFF,TGTGCCAGCAGTTTACGAGCGGGAGGGACTGAAGCTTTCTTT
TRBJ2-1,13,.,TRBV28,TRBD2,CASGLAGMNEQFF,TGTGCCAGCGGACTAGCGGGGATGAATGAGCAGTTCTTC
TRBJ1-4,17,.,TRBV5-5,TRBD1,CASSSAGTGDLNEKLFF,TGTGCCAGCAGCTCAGCCGGGACAGGAGACCTTAATGAAAAACTGTTTTTT
TRBJ1-1,14,few,TRBV28,.,CASSSQIRQTEAFF,TGTGCCAGCAGTTCCCAAATACGACAGACTGAAGCTTTCTTT
TRBJ1-2,15,.,TRBV5-1,TRBD1,CASSLDGQGSWGYTF,TGCGCCAGCAGCTTGGACGGACAGGGATCATGGGGCTACACCTTC
TRBJ2-7,15,.,TRBV6-1,.,CASSELDSEAYEQYF,TGTGCCAGCAGTGAACTGGACAGCGAAGCGTACGAGCAGTACTTC
TRBJ1-4,19,.,TRBV19,.,CASSILLWAASATNEKLFF,TGTGCCAGTAGTATACTTTTATGGGCAGCCAGTGCAACTAATGAAAAACTGTTTTTT
TRBJ2-5,16,.,TRBV11-3,TRBD1,CASSSRQGAEGETQYF,TGTGCCAGCAGCTCAAGACAGGGGGCTGAAGGCGAGACCCAGTACTTC
TRBJ2-5,11,.,TRBV7-6,.,CASSSQETQYF,TGTGCCAGCAGCTCTCAAGAGACCCAGTACTTC
TRBJ2-6,16,.,TRBV5-4,.,CASSQETGSGANVLTF,TGTGCCAGCAGCCAAGAAACAGGTTCTGGGGCCAACGTCCTGACTTTC
TRBJ2-3,17,.,TRBV7-2,TRBD2,CASSSPSGLVYTDTQYF,TGTGCCAGCAGCTCCCCGTCTGGACTAGTTTACACAGATACGCAGTATTTT
TRBJ2-1,16,.,TRBV9,TRBD2,CASSVALAGQYNEQFF,TGTGCCAGCAGCGTAGCCCTAGCGGGCCAGTACAATGAGCAGTTCTTC
TRBJ1-2,15,once,TRBV18,TRBD1,CASSPPAGQGYGYTF,TGTGCCAGCTCACCACCTGCGGGACAGGGGTACGGCTACACCTTC
TRBJ2-1,11,once,TRBV28,.,CASQRVNEQFF,TGTGCCTCTCAGAGGGTAAATGAGCAGTTCTTC
TRBJ2-7,15,.,TRBV5-1,.,CASSLGGRSSYEQYF,TGCGCCAGCAGCTTGGGTGGGCGCTCCTCCTACGAGCAGTACTTC
TRBJ2-7,13,.,TRBV9,TRBD1,CASSVQGADEQYF,TGTGCCAGCAGCGTACAGGGGGCAGACGAGCAGTACTTC